This T cell receptor beta chain was identified during a study of identical twins. The CDR3 covers 15 residues. V was cut by 1 base and J by 0 bases, with 6 bases left in between. This clonotype showed up many times. What it recognizes is unknown. Regarding the study as a whole: Where beta out-of-frame sequences were concerned, excess twin sharing was weaker.

TCRdb reanalysed the 5' RACE reads using MiXCR and keeps one entry per CDR3 protein. The sample shows fewer than 900,000 distinct CDR3 sequences, about 20% of them seen only once. These data are also associated with another study on T cells expressing NK-cell markers.

The sample consisted of PBMCs. The genes are TRBV12-3 or TRBV12-4 and TRBJ2-2; D is perhaps TRBD1 or TRBD2 (5 bases each). The clonotype comes from a woman aged 18-29 years in good health. The DNA for the CDR3 is TGTGCCAGCAGTTTAGGGGGGTCGAACACCGGGGAGCTGTTTTTT. The encoded protein is CASSLGGSNTGELFF.